Listed below are T cell receptor beta chains from one sample, sequenced in a study of radiation and T cells in renal cell carcinoma. Libraries were prepared by immunoSEQ multiplex PCR; TCRdb keeps only in-frame clonotypes and omits some of them. The sample has about 24,000 clones; 45% to 55% are singletons. The input for sequencing was tumor tissue, taken from a patient whose treatment was nephrectomy without radiotherapy. The origin of the receptors is a human donor with renal cell carcinoma. Each CDR3 is given with its conserved first and last residue. Each record gives: J gene, clone size, D gene, V gene, CDR3 DNA, CDR3 protein. A D gene is named only where the DNA matches it firmly. Only part of the rows carry a size: once, few, many, or a class if the clone is expanded.

>TRBJ1-1|-|-|TRBV7-9
TGTGCCAGCAGCCCGGGACAAGAAGCTTTCTTT
CASSPGQEAFF
>TRBJ2-5|-|-|TRBV14
TGTGCCAGCAGCCAAGATTACAGAATCCAAGAGACCCAGTACTTC
CASSQDYRIQETQYF
>TRBJ2-1|few|TRBD1|TRBV27
TGTGCCAGCTGGGGACAGGGGACCTACAATGAGCAGTTCTTC
CASWGQGTYNEQFF
>TRBJ1-2|few|-|TRBV25-1
TGTGCCAGCAGTGAATGGGGCACGGAGGCTAGCCTTGGCTACACCTTC
CASSEWGTEASLGYTF
>TRBJ2-2|few|TRBD2|TRBV5-1
TGCGCCAGCAGCTTGGCGGCGGGGGGGCCGGCCGGGGAGCTGTTTTTT
CASSLAAGGPAGELFF
>TRBJ2-2|medium-sized|TRBD1|TRBV5-6
TGTGCCAGCAGCTTTCGGACAGGGACGAACACCGGGGAGCTGTTTTTT
CASSFRTGTNTGELFF
>TRBJ1-6|few|TRBD1|TRBV7-8
TGTGCCAGCAGCTGGTCTGGGACAGCTCATTCACCCCTCCACTTT
CASSWSGTAHSPLHF
>TRBJ1-1|-|-|TRBV5-6
TGTGCCAGCAGCTTGCCCAGGAACACTGAAGCTTTCTTT
CASSLPRNTEAFF
>TRBJ2-7|few|TRBD1|TRBV27
TGTGCCAGCAGCCCGACAGGGCGGTACGAGCAGTACTTC
CASSPTGRYEQYF
>TRBJ2-7|-|-|TRBV5-1
TGCGCCAGCAGCTTTGCCGGGTCCTACGAGCAGTACTTC
CASSFAGSYEQYF
>TRBJ1-2|few|-|TRBV27
TGTGCCAGCAGTTTACAGTACCGGACGGCAAACTATGGCTACACCTTC
CASSLQYRTANYGYTF
>TRBJ2-7|-|TRBD1|TRBV7-9
TGTGCCAGCAGTTACGAGGGGACAGGGCACTACGAGCAGTACTTC
CASSYEGTGHYEQYF
>TRBJ2-7|-|-|TRBV27
TGTGCCAGCAGTTTTCGGCAGAACTACGAGCAGTACTTC
CASSFRQNYEQYF
>TRBJ2-7|-|TRBD1|TRBV4-1
TGCGCCAGCAGCCAAGGGGACAGACTTTACGAGCAGTACTTC
CASSQGDRLYEQYF
>TRBJ2-7|-|-|TRBV5-5
TGTGCCAGCAGCTTGGGGACAGTAACCTACGAGCAGTACTTC
CASSLGTVTYEQYF
>TRBJ2-2|-|-|TRBV19
TGTGCCAGTAGTATTGGTCCGATCACCGGGGAGCTGTTTTTT
CASSIGPITGELFF
>TRBJ1-4|-|-|TRBV9
TGTGCCAGCAGCGTAGGGCTTTGGGGTGAAAAACTGTTTTTT
CASSVGLWGEKLFF
>TRBJ1-2|-|TRBD1|TRBV5-4
TGTGCCAGCAGCCATAACACAGGGGGCGGGGGCTACACCTTC
CASSHNTGGGGYTF
>TRBJ1-4|-|-|TRBV7-2
TGTGCCAGCAGCCCGGACAGCTCTAATGAAAAACTGTTTTTT
CASSPDSSNEKLFF
>TRBJ2-2|-|TRBD1|TRBV19
TGTGCCAGTATCAACAGGGGGTATAGGACCGGGGAGCTGTTTTTT
CASINRGYRTGELFF
>TRBJ2-1|once|TRBD2|TRBV4-2
TGTGCCAGCAGCTTTGCAGGCCCCACGGGGGGGGATGAGCAGTTCTTC
CASSFAGPTGGDEQFF
>TRBJ2-2|once|-|TRBV19
TGTGCCAGTAGTATAGGGGGGAGACAGACTTTGGCGCTGTTTTTT
CASSIGGRQTLALFF